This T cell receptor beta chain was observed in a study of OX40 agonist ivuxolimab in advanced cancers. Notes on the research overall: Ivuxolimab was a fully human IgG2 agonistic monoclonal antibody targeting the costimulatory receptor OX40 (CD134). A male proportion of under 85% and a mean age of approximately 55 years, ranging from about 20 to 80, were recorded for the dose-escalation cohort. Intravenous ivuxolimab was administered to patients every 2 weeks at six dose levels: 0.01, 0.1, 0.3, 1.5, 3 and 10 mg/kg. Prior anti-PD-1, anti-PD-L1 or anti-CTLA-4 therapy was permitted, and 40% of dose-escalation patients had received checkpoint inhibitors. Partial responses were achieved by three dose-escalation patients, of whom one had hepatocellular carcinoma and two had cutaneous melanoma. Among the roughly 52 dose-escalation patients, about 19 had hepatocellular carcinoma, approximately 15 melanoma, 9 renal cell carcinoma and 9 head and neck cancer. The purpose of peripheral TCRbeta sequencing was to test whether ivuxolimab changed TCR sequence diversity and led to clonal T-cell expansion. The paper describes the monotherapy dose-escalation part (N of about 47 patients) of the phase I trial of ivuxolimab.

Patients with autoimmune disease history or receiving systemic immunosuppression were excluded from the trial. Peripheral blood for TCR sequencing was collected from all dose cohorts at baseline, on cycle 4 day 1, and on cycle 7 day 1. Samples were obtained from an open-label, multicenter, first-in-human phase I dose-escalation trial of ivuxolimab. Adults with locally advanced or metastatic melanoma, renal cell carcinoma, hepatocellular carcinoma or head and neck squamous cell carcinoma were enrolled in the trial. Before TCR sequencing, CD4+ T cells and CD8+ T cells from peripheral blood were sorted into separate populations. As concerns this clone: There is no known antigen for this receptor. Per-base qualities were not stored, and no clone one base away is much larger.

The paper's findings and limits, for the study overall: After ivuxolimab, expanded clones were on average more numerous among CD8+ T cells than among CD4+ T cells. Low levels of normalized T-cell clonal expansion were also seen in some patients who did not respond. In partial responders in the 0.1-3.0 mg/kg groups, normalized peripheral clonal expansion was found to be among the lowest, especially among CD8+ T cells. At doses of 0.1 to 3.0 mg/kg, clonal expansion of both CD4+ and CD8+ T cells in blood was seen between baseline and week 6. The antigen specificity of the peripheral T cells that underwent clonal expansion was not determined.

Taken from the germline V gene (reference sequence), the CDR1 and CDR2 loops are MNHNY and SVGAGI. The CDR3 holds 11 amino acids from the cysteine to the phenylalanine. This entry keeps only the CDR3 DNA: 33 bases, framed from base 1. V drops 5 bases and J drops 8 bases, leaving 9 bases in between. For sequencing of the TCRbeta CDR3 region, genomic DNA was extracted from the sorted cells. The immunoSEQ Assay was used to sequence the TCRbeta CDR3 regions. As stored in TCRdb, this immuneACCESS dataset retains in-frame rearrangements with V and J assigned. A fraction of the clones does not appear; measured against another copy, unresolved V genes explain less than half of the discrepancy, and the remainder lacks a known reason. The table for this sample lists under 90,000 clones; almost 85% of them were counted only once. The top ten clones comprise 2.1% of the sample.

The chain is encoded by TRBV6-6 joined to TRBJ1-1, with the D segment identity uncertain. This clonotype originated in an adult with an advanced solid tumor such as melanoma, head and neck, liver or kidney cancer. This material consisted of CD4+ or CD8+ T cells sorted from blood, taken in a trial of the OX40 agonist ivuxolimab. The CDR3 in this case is CASSPGWEAFF. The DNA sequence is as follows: TGTGCCAGCAGTCCAGGATGGGAAGCTTTCTTT.